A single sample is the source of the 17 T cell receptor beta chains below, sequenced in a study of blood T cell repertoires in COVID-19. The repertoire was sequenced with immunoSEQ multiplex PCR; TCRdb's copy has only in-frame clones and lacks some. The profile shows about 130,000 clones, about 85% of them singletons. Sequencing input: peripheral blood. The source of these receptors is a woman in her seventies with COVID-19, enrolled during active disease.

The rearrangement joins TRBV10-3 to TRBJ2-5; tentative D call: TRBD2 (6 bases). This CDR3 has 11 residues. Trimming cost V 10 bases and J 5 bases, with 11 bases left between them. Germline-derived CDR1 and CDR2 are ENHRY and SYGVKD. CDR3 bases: TGTGCCACTGGGGGGAGGGAGACCCAGTACTTC. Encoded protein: CATGGRETQYF.

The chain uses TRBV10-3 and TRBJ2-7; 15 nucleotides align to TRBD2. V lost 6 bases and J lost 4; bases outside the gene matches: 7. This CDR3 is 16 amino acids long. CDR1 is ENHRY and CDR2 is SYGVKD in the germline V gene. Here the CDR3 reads CAISPRGLAGGYEQYF. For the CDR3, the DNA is TGTGCCATCAGCCCCCGGGGACTAGCGGGGGGTTACGAGCAGTACTTC.

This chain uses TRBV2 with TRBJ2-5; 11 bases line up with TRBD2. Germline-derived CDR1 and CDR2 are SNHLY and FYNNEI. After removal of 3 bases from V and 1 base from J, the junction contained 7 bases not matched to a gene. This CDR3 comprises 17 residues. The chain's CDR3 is CASSEPSGGTVQETQYF. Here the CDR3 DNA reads TGTGCCAGCAGTGAGCCTAGCGGGGGGACCGTCCAAGAGACCCAGTACTTC.

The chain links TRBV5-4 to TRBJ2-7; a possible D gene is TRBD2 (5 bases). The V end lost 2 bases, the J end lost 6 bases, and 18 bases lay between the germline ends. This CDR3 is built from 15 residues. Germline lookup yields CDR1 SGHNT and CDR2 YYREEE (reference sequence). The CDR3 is CASSFPSSGWGEQYF. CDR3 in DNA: TGTGCCAGCAGCTTCCCTAGCTCTGGATGGGGCGAGCAGTACTTC.

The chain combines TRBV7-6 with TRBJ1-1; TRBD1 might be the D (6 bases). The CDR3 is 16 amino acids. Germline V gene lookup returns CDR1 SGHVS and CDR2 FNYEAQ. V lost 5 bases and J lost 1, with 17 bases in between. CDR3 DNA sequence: TGTGCCAGCAGCCCCATGACAGGTCGATCGAACACTGAAGCTTTCTTT. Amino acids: CASSPMTGRSNTEAFF. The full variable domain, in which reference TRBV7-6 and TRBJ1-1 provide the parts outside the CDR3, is GAGVSQSPRYKVTKRGQDVALRCDPISGHVSLYWYRQALGQGPEFLTYFNYEAQQDKSGLPNDRFSAERPEGSISTLTIQRTEQRDSAMYRCASSPMTGRSNTEAFFGQGTRLTVV.

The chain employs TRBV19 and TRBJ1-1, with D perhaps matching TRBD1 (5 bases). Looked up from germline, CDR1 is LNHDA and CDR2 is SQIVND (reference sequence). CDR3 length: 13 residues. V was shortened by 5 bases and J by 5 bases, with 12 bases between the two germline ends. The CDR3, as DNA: TGTGCCAGTAGTGCTACCCGGGGGACTGAAGCTTTCTTT. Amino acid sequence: CASSATRGTEAFF.

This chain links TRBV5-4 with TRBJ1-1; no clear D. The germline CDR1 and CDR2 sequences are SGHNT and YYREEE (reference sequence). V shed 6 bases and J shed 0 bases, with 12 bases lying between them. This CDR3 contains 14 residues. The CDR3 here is CASNALGLNTEAFF. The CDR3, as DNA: TGTGCCAGCAACGCTCTCGGTTTGAACACTGAAGCTTTCTTT.

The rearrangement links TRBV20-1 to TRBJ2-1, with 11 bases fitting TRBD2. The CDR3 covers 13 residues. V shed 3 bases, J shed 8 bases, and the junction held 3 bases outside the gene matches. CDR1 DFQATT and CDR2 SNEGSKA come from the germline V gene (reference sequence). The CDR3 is CSASSGGGYEQFF. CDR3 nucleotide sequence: TGCAGTGCTAGTAGCGGGGGGGGTTATGAGCAGTTCTTC.

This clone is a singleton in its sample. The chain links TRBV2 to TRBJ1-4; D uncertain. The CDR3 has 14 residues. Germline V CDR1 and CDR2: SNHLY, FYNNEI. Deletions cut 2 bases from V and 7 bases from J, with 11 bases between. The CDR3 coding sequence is TGTGCCAGCAGTGAATTGACATCAGGTGAAAAACTGTTTTTT. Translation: CASSELTSGEKLFF.

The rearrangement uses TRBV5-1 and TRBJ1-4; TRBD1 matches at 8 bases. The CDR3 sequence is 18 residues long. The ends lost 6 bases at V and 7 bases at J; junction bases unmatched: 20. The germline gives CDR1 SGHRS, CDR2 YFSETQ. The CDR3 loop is CASTRRPRARQGLEKLFF. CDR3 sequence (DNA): TGCGCCAGCACCAGGAGGCCTCGCGCTCGACAGGGGCTTGAAAAACTGTTTTTT.

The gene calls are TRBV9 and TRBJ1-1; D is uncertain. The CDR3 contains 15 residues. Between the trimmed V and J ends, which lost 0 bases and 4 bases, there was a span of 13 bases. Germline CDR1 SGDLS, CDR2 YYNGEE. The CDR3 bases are TGTGCCAGCAGCGTAGATTCGGGTCTGGCCACTGAAGCTTTCTTT. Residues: CASSVDSGLATEAFF.

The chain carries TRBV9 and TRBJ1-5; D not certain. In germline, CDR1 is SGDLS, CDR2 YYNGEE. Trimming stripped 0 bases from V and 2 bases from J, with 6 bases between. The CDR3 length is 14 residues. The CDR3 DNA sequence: TGTGCCAGCAGCGTAGACGCAGGCAATCAGCCCCAGCATTTT. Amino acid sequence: CASSVDAGNQPQHF.

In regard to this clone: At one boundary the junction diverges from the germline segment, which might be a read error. The CDR3: CASSFGQGQGSAVF. The CDR3, as DNA: TGTGCCAGCAGCTTCGGGCAGGGACAGGGGTCGGCGGTCTTC. V gene TRBV5-6 combines with J gene TRBJ1-2; 10 bases align to TRBD1. The CDR3 sequence is 14 residues long. Germline V gene lookup returns CDR1 SGHDT and CDR2 YYEEEE.

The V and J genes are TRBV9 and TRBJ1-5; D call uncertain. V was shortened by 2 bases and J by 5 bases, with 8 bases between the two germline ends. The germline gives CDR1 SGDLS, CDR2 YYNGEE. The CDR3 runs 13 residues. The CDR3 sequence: CASSVTDDQPQHF. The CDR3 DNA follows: TGTGCCAGCAGCGTCACAGATGATCAGCCCCAGCATTTT.

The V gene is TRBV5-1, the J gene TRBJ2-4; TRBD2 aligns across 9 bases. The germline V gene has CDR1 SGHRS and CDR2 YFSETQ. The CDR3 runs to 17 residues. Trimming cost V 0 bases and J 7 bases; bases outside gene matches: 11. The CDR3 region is CASSLGLAVAFGNIQYF. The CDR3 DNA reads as TGCGCCAGCAGCTTGGGACTAGCGGTAGCTTTCGGGAACATTCAGTACTTC.

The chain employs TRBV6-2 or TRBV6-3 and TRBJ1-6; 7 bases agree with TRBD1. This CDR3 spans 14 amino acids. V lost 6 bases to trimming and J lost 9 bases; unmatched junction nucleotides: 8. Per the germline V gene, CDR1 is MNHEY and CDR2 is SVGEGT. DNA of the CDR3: TGTGCCAGCAGCCCGACAGGGAACGGTTCACCCCTCCACTTT. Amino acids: CASSPTGNGSPLHF.

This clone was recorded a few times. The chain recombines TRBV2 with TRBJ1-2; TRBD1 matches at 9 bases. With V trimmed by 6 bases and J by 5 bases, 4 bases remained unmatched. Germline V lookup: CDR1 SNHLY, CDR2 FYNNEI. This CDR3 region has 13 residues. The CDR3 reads CASRGTGTYGYTF. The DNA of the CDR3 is TGTGCCAGCAGGGGGACAGGGACGTATGGCTACACCTTC.